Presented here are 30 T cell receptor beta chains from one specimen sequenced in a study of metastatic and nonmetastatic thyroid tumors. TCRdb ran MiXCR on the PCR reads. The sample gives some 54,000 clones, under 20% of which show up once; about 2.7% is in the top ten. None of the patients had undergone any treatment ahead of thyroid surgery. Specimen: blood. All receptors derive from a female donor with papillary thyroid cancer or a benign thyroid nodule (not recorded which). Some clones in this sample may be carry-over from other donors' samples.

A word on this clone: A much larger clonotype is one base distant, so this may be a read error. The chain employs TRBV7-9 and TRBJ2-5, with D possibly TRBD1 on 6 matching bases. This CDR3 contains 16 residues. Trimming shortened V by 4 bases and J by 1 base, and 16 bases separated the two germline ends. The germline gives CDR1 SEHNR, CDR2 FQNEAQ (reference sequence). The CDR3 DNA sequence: TGTGCCAGCAGCTCATTTAAAACAGGGTTCCAAGAGACCCAGTACTTC. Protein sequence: CASSSFKTGFQETQYF.

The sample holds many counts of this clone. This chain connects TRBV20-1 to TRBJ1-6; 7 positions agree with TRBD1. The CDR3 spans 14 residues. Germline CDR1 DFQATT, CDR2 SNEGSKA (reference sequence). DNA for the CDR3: TGCAGCTCGAACAGGGGTTCGGAAAATTCACCCCTCCACTTT. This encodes CSSNRGSENSPLHF.

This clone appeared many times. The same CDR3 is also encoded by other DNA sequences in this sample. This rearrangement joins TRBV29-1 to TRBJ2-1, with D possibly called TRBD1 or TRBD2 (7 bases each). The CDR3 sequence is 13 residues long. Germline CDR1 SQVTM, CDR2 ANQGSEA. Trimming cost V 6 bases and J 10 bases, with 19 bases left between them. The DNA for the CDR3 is TGCAGCGTCGAACCAGGGGGGGGCCTGGAGCAGTTCTTC. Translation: CSVEPGGGLEQFF.

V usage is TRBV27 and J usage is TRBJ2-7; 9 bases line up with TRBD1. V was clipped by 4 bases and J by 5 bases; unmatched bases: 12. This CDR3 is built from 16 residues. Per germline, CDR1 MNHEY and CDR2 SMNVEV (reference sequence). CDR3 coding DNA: TGTGCCAGCAGTTCATTACATTCGGGACAGGGTGACGAGCAGTACTTC. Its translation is CASSSLHSGQGDEQYF.

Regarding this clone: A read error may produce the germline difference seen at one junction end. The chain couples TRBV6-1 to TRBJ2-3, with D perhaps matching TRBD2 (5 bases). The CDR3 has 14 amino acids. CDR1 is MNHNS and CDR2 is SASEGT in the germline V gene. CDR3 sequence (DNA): TGTGCCAGAGACTTAGACTATTCTACAGATATGCAGTATTTT. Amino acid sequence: CARDLDYSTDMQYF.

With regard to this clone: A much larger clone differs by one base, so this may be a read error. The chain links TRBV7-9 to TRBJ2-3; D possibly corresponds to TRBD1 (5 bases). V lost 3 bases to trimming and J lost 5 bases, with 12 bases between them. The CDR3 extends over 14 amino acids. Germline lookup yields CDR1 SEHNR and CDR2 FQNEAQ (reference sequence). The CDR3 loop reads CASSFRQCRDTQYF. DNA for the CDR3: TGTGCCAGCAGCTTTCGACAGTGTCGAGATACGCAGTATTTT.

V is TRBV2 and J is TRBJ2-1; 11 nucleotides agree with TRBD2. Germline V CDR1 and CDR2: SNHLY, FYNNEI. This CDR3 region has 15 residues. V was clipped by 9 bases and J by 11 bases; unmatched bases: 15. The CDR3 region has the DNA TGTGCCAGGGGTACAGGGACTAGCGGTATCGGGAAGCAGTTCTTC. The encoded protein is CARGTGTSGIGKQFF.

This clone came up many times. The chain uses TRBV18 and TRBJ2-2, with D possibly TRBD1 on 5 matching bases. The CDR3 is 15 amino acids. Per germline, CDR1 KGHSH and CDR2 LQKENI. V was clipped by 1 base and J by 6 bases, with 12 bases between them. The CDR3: CASSPRLPGSGELFF. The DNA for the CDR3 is TGTGCCAGCTCACCACGCCTCCCAGGGTCCGGGGAGCTGTTTTTT.

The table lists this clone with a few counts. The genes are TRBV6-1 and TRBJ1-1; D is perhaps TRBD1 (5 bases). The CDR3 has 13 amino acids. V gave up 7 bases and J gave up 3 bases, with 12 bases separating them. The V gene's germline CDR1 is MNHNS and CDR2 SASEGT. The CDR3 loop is CASMEQVYTEAFF. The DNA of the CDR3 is TGTGCCAGCATGGAACAGGTCTACACTGAAGCTTTCTTT.

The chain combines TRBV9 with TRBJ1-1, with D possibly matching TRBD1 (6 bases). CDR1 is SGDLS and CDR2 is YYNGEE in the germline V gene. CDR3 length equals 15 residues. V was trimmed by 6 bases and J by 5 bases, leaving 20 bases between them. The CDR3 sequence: CASIPRYTGTTEAFF. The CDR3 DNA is TGTGCCAGCATCCCGAGGTATACAGGGACAACTGAAGCTTTCTTT.

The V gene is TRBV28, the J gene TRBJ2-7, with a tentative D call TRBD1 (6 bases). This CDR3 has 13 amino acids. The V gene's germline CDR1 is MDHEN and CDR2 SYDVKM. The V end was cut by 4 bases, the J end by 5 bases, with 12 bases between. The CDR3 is CASSWGRCHEQYF. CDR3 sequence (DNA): TGTGCCAGCAGTTGGGGGCGGTGTCACGAGCAGTACTTC.

The chain's CDR3 is CASSQDEGTNSPLHF. Written as DNA, the CDR3 is TGCGCCAGCAGCCAAGATGAGGGGACTAATTCACCCCTCCACTTT. The chain employs TRBV4-3 and TRBJ1-6, with D tentatively TRBD1 (5 bases). CDR3 length equals 15 residues. The germline CDR1 and CDR2 sequences are LGHNA and YSLEER. V lost 0 bases, J lost 6 bases, and 9 bases lay in between.

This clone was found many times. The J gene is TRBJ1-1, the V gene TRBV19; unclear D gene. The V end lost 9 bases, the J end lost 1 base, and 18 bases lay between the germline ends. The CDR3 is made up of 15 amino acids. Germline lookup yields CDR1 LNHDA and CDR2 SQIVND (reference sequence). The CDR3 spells CASLTWRGTNTEAFF. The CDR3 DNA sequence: TGTGCCAGCCTAACTTGGCGGGGAACGAACACTGAAGCTTTCTTT.

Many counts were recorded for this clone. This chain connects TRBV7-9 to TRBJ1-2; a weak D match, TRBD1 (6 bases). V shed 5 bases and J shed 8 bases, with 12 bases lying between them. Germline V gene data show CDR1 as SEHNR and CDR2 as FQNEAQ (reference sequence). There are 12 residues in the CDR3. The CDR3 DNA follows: TGTGCCAGCAGCCTACCAGGGGTCGGCTACACCTTC. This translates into CASSLPGVGYTF. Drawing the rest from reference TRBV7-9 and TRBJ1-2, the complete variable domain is DTGVSQNPRHKITKRGQNVTFRCDPISEHNRLYWYRQTLGQGPEFLTYFQNEAQLEKSRLLSDRFSAERPKGSFSTLEIQRTEQGDSAMYLCASSLPGVGYTFGSGTRLTVV.

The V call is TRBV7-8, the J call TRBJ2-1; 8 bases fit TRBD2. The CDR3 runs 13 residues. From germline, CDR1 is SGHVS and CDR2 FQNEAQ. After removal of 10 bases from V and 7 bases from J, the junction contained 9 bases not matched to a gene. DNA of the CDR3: TGTGCCATCCTAACTAGCGGTAGTAATGAGCAGTTCTTC. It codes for CAILTSGSNEQFF.

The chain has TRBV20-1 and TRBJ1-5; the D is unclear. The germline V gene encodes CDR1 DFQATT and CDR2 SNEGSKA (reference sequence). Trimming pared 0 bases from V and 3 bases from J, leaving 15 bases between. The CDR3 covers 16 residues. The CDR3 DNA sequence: TGCAGTGCTAGAGATTATTCTATAGTAGTCAATCAGCCCCAGCATTTT. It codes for CSARDYSIVVNQPQHF.

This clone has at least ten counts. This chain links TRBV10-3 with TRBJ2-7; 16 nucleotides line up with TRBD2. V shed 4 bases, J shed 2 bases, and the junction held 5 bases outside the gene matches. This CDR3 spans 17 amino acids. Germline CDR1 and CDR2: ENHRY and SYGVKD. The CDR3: CAISGSGLAGGAYEQYF. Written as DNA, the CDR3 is TGTGCCATCAGTGGATCGGGACTAGCGGGAGGGGCCTACGAGCAGTACTTC.

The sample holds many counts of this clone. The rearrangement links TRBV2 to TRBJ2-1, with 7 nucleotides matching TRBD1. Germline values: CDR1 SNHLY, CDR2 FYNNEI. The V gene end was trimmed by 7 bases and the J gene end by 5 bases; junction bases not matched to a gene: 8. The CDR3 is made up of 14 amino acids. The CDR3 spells CASTRQGKNNEQFF. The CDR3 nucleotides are TGTGCCAGCACCAGACAGGGAAAAAACAATGAGCAGTTCTTC.

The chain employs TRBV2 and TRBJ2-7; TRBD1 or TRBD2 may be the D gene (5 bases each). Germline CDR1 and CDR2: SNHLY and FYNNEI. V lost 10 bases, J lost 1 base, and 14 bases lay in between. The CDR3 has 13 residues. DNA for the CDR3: TGTGCCACTGGGGACGTTCTATCCTACGAGCAGTACTTC. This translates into CATGDVLSYEQYF.

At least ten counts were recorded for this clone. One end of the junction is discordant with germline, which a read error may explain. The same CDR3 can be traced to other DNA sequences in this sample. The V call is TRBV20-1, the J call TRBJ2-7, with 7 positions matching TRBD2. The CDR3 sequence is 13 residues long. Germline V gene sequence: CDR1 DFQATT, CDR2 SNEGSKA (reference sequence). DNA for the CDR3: TGCAGTGCCCAGCGGGACTTTCCCTATGAGCAGTACTTC. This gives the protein CSAQRDFPYEQYF.

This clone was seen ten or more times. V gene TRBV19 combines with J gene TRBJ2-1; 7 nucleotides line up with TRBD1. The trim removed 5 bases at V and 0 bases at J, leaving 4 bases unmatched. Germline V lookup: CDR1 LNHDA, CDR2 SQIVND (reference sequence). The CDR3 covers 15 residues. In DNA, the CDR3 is TGTGCCAGTAGTCAGGGACAGAGCTCCTACAATGAGCAGTTCTTC. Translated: CASSQGQSSYNEQFF.

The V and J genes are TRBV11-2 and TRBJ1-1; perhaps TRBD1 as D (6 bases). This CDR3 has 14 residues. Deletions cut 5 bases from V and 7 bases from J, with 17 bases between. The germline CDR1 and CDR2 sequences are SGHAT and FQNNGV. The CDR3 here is CASSIRGGQLEAFF. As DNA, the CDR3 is TGTGCCAGCAGCATTAGAGGCGGACAGCTTGAAGCTTTCTTT.

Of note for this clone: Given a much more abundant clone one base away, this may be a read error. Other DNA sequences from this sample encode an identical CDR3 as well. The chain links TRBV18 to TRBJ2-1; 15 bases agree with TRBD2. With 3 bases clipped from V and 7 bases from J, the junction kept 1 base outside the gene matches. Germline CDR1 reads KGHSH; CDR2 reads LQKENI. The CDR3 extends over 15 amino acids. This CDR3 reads CASSPGLAGGNEQFF. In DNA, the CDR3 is TGTGCCAGCTCACCGGGACTAGCGGGGGGAAATGAGCAGTTCTTC.

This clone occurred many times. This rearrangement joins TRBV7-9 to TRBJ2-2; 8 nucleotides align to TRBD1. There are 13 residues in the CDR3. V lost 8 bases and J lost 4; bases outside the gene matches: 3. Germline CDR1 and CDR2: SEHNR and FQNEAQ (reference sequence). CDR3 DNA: TGTGCCAGCGGGGACAGGACCACCGGGGAGCTGTTTTTT. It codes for CASGDRTTGELFF. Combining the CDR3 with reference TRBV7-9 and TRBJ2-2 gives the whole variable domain DTGVSQNPRHKITKRGQNVTFRCDPISEHNRLYWYRQTLGQGPEFLTYFQNEAQLEKSRLLSDRFSAERPKGSFSTLEIQRTEQGDSAMYLCASGDRTTGELFFGEGSRLTVL.

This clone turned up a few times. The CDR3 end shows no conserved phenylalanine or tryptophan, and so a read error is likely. As DNA, the CDR3 is TGTGCCATCAGTGAGTCTATTACTCCGGAAGAACAGCCCCAGCATTCT. Translation gives CAISESITPEEQPQHS. The rearrangement joins TRBV10-3 to TRBJ1-5, with D unclear. The CDR3 runs to 16 residues. Trimming took 0 bases from V and 7 from J, leaving 16 bases between them. Germline lookup yields CDR1 ENHRY and CDR2 SYGVKD.

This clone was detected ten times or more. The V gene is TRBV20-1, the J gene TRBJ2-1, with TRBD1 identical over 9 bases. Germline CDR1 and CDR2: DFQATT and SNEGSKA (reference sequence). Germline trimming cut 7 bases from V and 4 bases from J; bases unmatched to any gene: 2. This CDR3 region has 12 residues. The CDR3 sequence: CSGTGAYNEQFF. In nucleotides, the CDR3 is TGCAGTGGGACAGGGGCTTACAATGAGCAGTTCTTC.

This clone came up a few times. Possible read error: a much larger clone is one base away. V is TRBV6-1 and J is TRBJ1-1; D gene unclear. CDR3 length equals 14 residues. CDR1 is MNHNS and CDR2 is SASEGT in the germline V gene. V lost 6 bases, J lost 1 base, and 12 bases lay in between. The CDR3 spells CASRPEGRNTEAFF. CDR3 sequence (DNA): TGTGCCAGCAGACCGGAGGGTCGGAACACTGAAGCTTTCTTT.

The CDR3 here is CASSSQNTGELFF. The CDR3 DNA is TGTGCCAGCTCTAGTCAGAACACCGGGGAGCTGTTTTTT. The V gene is TRBV18, the J gene TRBJ2-2; D remains ambiguous. The germline V and J ends were trimmed by 6 bases and 1 base, with 6 bases remaining between them. The CDR3 is 13 residues long. Germline V gene sequence: CDR1 KGHSH, CDR2 LQKENI.

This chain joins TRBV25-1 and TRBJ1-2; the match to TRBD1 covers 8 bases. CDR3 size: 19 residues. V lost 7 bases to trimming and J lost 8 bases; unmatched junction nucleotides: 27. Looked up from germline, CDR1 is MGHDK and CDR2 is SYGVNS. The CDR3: CASTLLSPGQATRLRGYTF. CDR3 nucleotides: TGTGCCAGCACCCTTCTGAGCCCGGGACAGGCAACGCGGCTGCGGGGCTACACCTTC.

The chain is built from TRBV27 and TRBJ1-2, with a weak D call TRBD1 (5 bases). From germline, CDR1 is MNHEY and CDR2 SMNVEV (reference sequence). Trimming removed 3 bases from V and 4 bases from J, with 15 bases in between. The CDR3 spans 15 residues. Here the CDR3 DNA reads TGTGCCAGCAGTTTTGGTCGGACATCTTTCTATGGCTACACCTTC. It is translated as CASSFGRTSFYGYTF.